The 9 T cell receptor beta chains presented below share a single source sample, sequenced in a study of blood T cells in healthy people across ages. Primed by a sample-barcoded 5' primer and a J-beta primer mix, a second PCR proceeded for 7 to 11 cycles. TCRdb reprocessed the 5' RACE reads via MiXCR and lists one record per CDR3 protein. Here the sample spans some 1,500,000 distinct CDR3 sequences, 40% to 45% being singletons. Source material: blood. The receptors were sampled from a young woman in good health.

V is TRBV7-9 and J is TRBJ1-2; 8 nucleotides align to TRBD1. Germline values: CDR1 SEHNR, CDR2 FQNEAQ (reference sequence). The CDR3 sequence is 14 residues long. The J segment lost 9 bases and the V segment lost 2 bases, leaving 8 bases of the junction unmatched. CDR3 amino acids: CASSLRTGHESYTF. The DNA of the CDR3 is TGTGCCAGCAGCTTAAGGACAGGGCACGAAAGCTACACCTTC.

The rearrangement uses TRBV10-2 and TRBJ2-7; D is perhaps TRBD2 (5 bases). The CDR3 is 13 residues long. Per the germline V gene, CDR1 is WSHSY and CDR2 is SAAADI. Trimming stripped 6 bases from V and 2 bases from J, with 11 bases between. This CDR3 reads CASRQGGAYEQYF. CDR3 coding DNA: TGCGCCAGCAGACAAGGAGGAGCCTACGAGCAGTACTTC.

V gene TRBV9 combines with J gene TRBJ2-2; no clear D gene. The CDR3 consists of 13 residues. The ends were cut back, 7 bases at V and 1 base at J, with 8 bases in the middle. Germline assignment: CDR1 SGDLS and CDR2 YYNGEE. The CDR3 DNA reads TGTGCCAGCGGCATCGAGAACACCGGGGAGCTGTTTTTT. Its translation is CASGIENTGELFF.

CDR3 in DNA: TGTGCCACCAGCGCGACAGGGGCCAGCTCCTACAATGAGCAGTTCTTC. Its translation is CATSATGASSYNEQFF. This sequence joins TRBV24-1 and TRBJ2-1; 8 positions match TRBD1. V lost 7 bases to trimming and J lost 0 bases; unmatched junction nucleotides: 7. Germline CDR1 is KGHDR and CDR2 is SFDVKD. The CDR3 consists of 16 residues.

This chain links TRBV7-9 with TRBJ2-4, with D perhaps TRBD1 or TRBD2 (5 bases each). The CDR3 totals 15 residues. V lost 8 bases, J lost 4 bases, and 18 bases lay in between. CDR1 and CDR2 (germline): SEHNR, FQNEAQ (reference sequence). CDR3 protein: CASRERAAGKNIQYF. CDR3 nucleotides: TGTGCCAGCCGAGAGAGGGCGGCAGGGAAAAACATTCAGTACTTC.

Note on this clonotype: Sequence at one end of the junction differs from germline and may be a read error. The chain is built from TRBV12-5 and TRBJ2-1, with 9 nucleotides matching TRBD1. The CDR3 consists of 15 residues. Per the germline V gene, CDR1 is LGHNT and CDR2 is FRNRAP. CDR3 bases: TGTGCTAGTAGTTTTGGGACAGGGATAAACAATGAGCAGTTCTTC. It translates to CASSFGTGINNEQFF.

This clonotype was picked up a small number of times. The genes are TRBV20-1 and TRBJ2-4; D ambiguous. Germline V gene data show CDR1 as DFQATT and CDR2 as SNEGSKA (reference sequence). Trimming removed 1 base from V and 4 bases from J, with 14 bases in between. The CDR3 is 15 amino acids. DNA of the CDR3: TGCAGTGCTAGAGGGTTGGCGCGTAAGAAAAACATTCAGTACTTC. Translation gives CSARGLARKKNIQYF.

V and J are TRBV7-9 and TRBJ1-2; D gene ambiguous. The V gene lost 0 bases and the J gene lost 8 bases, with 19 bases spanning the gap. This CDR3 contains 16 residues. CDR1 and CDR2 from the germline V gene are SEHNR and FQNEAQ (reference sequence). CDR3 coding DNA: TGTGCCAGCAGCTTAGCCTTGGGTGTACGGCAGGAGGGCTACACCTTC. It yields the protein CASSLALGVRQEGYTF.

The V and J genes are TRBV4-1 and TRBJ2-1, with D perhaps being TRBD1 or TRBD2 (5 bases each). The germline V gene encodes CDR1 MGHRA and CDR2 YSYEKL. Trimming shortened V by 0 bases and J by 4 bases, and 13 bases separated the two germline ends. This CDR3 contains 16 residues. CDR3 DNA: TGCGCCAGCAGCCAAGAAGGGGACGGAGTTTACAATGAGCAGTTCTTC. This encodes CASSQEGDGVYNEQFF.